This T cell receptor beta chain originates from a study of cytomegalovirus exposure and HLA in healthy donors. Study-wide context: Most genotyped donors, approximately 77% of around 370, had Caucasian-associated genetic ancestry.

Findings of the study overall: A later analysis showed that HLA-associated TCR beta chains had undergone more clonal expansion than equally common others. Whilst most TCR sequences proved rare, a subset of public TCRs occurred across many donors. An apparent linkage of common viral pathogens to several of the most significant clusters emerged in a later analysis.

In regard to this clone: The target antigen is unknown.

The PCR had 60 Vbeta and 13 Jbeta primers. TCRdb's copy holds only in-frame clones and misses some; the assay was immunoSEQ multiplex PCR. The data contain 150,000 to 200,000 clones, 82% of them singletons. CDR3 size: 13 residues. The ends were cut back, 6 bases at V and 6 bases at J, with 14 bases in the middle. CDR1 is SGHRS and CDR2 is YFSETQ in the germline V gene. The J gene is TRBJ2-3, the V gene TRBV5-1, with TRBD1 as a possible D gene (5 bases). The clonotype originates from a man in his forties in good health and CMV-seronegative. Sequenced sample: PBMCs. For the CDR3, the DNA is TGCGCCAGCACCCGACAGTCCTGGGATACGCAGTATTTT. Its protein is CASTRQSWDTQYF.